Shown below are 17 T cell receptor beta chains from a single sample sequenced in a study of blood T cell repertoires in COVID-19. The table came from immunoSEQ multiplex PCR; TCRdb's copy has only in-frame clones and leaves some out. The profile covers approximately 400,000 clones, with about 90% appearing a single time and around 1.3% taken by the ten largest. What was sequenced was PBMCs or T cells enriched from blood (not recorded which). These receptors were taken from a young man who had recovered from COVID-19.

V is TRBV11-2 and J is TRBJ1-1; TRBD1 matches 7 bases. There are 16 residues in the CDR3. Germline loops: CDR1 SGHAT, CDR2 FQNNGV. V lost 4 bases, J lost 4 bases, and 12 bases stayed unmatched. The CDR3 region is CASSSTGVRGITEAFF. The CDR3 nucleotides are TGTGCCAGCAGCTCTACAGGGGTAAGAGGGATCACTGAAGCTTTCTTT.

V is TRBV7-9 and J is TRBJ2-7; TRBD1 matches 11 bases. Germline CDR1 is SEHNR and CDR2 is FQNEAQ (reference sequence). This CDR3 is built from 17 residues. V trimming: 1 base; J trimming: 0 bases; junction bases outside the gene matches: 5. The DNA of the CDR3 is TGTGCCAGCAGCTTAGGGAGGGACAGGGGGAACTCCTACGAGCAGTACTTC. Its protein product is CASSLGRDRGNSYEQYF.

DNA for the CDR3: TGCGCCAGCAGTAGACAGCTCCAAGAGACCCAGTACTTC. The encoded protein is CASSRQLQETQYF. The chain has TRBV10-1 and TRBJ2-5, with D tentatively TRBD1 (5 bases). Germline lookup yields CDR1 WNHNN and CDR2 SYGVQD (reference sequence). V was pared by 5 bases and J by 1 base, with 8 bases between. This CDR3 contains 13 residues.

V is TRBV25-1 and J is TRBJ1-1; no clear D. This CDR3 contains 12 residues. Trimming removed 4 bases at V and 7 bases at J, with 10 bases between. CDR1 and CDR2 (germline): MGHDK, SYGVNS. The CDR3 reads CASSARGREAFF. CDR3 DNA: TGTGCCAGCAGTGCTCGCGGCCGTGAAGCTTTCTTT.

The chain has TRBV6-2 or TRBV6-3 and TRBJ2-1; 8 positions agree with TRBD2. CDR1 MNHEY and CDR2 SVGEGT come from the germline V gene. J was trimmed by 6 bases and V by 2 bases; bases with no gene match: 9. This CDR3 region has 16 residues. This CDR3 reads CASSYTLADLRNEQFF. For the CDR3, the DNA is TGTGCCAGCAGTTACACACTAGCGGACCTACGCAATGAGCAGTTCTTC.

The chain uses TRBV7-9 and TRBJ2-7; D is possibly TRBD2 (6 bases). V was trimmed by 4 bases and J by 2 bases, leaving 9 bases between them. The CDR3 covers 13 residues. Looked up from germline, CDR1 is SEHNR and CDR2 is FQNEAQ (reference sequence). The CDR3 DNA reads TGTGCCAGCAGCTGGGGCGGGGCCTACGAGCAGTACTTC. Its protein product is CASSWGGAYEQYF.

The rearrangement uses TRBV19 and TRBJ1-5, with 11 bases matching TRBD1. The junction had 17 bases not matched to a gene; V was cut back by 4 bases and J by 6 bases. Germline CDR1 reads LNHDA; CDR2 reads SQIVND (reference sequence). This CDR3 has 19 residues. This chain's CDR3 is CASSRATGTGGGLAQPQHF. DNA of the CDR3: TGTGCCAGTAGTAGGGCTACCGGGACAGGGGGAGGTCTCGCTCAGCCCCAGCATTTT.

V usage is TRBV19 and J usage is TRBJ1-5, with D hard to call. Germline CDR1 is LNHDA and CDR2 is SQIVND (reference sequence). The CDR3 consists of 13 residues. Trimming removed 4 bases at V and 4 bases at J, with 8 bases between. CDR3 nucleotides: TGTGCCAGTAGTACAGTGGTTAATCAGCCCCAGCATTTT. It encodes CASSTVVNQPQHF.

This clone was found once. Here the CDR3 DNA reads TGTGCCAGCAGTCAAGACAGCTACGAGCAGTACTTC. It is translated as CASSQDSYEQYF. The V call is TRBV2, the J call TRBJ2-7, with D possibly being TRBD1 (5 bases). In germline, CDR1 is SNHLY, CDR2 FYNNEI. The CDR3 has 12 amino acids. Trimming cost V 5 bases and J 3 bases, with 8 bases left between them.

There are a few counts of this clone. J is TRBJ1-6 and V is TRBV5-1; D may be TRBD1 (6 bases). Looked up from germline, CDR1 is SGHRS and CDR2 is YFSETQ. This CDR3 spans 16 amino acids. Between the trimmed V and J ends, which lost 0 bases and 10 bases, there was a span of 17 bases. CDR3 bases: TGCGCCAGCAGCTTGGTAGGGGGTAATGAAGGATCACCCCTCCACTTT. As protein: CASSLVGGNEGSPLHF.

This sequence joins TRBV7-9 and TRBJ1-2; D is perhaps TRBD1 (6 bases). Trimming cost V 2 bases and J 8 bases, with 12 bases left between them. This CDR3 contains 13 residues. Germline CDR1 is SEHNR and CDR2 is FQNEAQ (reference sequence). CDR3 in DNA: TGTGCCAGCAGCTTATCAGGGGAACACGGCTACACCTTC. Translation: CASSLSGEHGYTF. Variable domain in full (rest from reference TRBV7-9 and TRBJ1-2): DTGVSQNPRHKITKRGQNVTFRCDPISEHNRLYWYRQTLGQGPEFLTYFQNEAQLEKSRLLSDRFSAERPKGSFSTLEIQRTEQGDSAMYLCASSLSGEHGYTFGSGTRLTVV.

This clone showed up just once. This sequence joins TRBV5-1 and TRBJ1-1; TRBD1 aligns across 10 bases. CDR3 size: 13 residues. Germline V gene data show CDR1 as SGHRS and CDR2 as YFSETQ. V shed 6 bases, J shed 7 bases, and the junction held 6 bases outside the gene matches. CDR3 nucleotide sequence: TGCGCCAGCACCCAGGGACAGGGGAGTGAAGCTTTCTTT. Translation: CASTQGQGSEAFF.

In its sample, this clone was seen once. The J gene is TRBJ1-5, the V gene TRBV10-3; a weak D match, TRBD1 (6 bases). Trimming removed 3 bases from V and 0 bases from J, with 15 bases in between. This CDR3 comprises 17 residues. Germline V gives CDR1 ENHRY, CDR2 SYGVKD. CDR3 in DNA: TGTGCCATCAGTGACCAACCCGGGACATCTAGCAATCAGCCCCAGCATTTT. This sequence encodes CAISDQPGTSSNQPQHF.

The rearrangement links TRBV4-3 to TRBJ1-6; 9 bases line up with TRBD1. This CDR3 has 17 residues. Germline V lookup: CDR1 LGHNA, CDR2 YSLEER. V gave up 0 bases and J gave up 7 bases; unmatched junction bases: 7. The CDR3 DNA sequence: TGCGCCAGCAGCCAAGACTTGGCAGGACAGGGGAATTCACCCCTCCACTTT. Translation: CASSQDLAGQGNSPLHF.

The chain recombines TRBV3-1 (or the pseudogene TRBV3-2) with TRBJ2-2; maybe TRBD1 (6 bases). This CDR3 has 17 amino acids. V lost 2 bases, J lost 2 bases, and 15 bases lay in between. The germline V gene has CDR1 LGHDT and CDR2 YNNKEL (reference sequence). The CDR3 sequence: CASSQNGQLINTGELFF. In DNA, the CDR3 is TGTGCCAGCAGCCAAAATGGACAGCTAATAAACACCGGGGAGCTGTTTTTT.

The chain links TRBV18 to TRBJ2-3; D gene unclear. The CDR3 runs to 14 residues. CDR1 KGHSH and CDR2 LQKENI come from the germline V gene. V was cut by 0 bases and J by 4 bases, with 8 bases left in between. In DNA, the CDR3 is TGTGCCAGCTCACCACCCTCCGGGTCAGATACGCAGTATTTT. This translates into CASSPPSGSDTQYF. Looking up the rest from reference TRBV18 and TRBJ2-3 gives the full variable domain: NAGVMQNPRHLVRRRGQEARLRCSPMKGHSHVYWYRQLPEEGLKFMVYLQKENIIDESGMPKERFSAEFPKEGPSILRIQQVVRGDSAAYFCASSPPSGSDTQYFGPGTRLTVL.

This chain links TRBV6-4 with TRBJ2-2; 7 bases align to TRBD2. Trimming removed 3 bases from V and 6 bases from J; junction bases left unmatched: 4. Germline CDR1 reads MRHNA; CDR2 reads SNTAGT. The CDR3 is 14 amino acids. The CDR3 coding sequence is TGTGCCAGCAGTGAAACTGGGGGGGCCGGGGAGCTGTTTTTT. This gives the protein CASSETGGAGELFF.